This T cell receptor beta chain was identified in a study of shared clonotypes between healthy human individuals. About the research overall: Those who served as donors were two women and three men between the ages of 18 and 49.

Deep was the level at which the assay was run. Measured with immunoSEQ multiplex PCR; TCRdb has only the in-frame clones, and not every one. The table includes some 2 million clones, approximately 95% detected once. This clone was seen a handful of times. CD8 cells classed as naive were CD45RO-negative and positively selected for CCR7, excluding terminally differentiated effector memory CD45RA+ cells. The sequence came from a young man in good health. The sample taken for sequencing was naive CD8+ T cells sorted from blood.

The CDR3 nucleotides read TGTGCCAGCAGCTTGGGACAGAGTGGCTACACCTTC. This sequence encodes CASSLGQSGYTF. The V call is TRBV11-2, the J call TRBJ1-2, with TRBD1 matching 7 bases. Germline CDR1 and CDR2: SGHAT and FQNNGV. CDR3 length: 12 residues. The V gene end was trimmed by 3 bases and the J gene end by 7 bases; junction bases not matched to a gene: 2.